Listed below are T cell receptor beta chains from one sample, sequenced in a study of shared clonotypes between healthy human individuals. Produced via immunoSEQ multiplex PCR; TCRdb's table is partial and in-frame only. This sample carries about 680,000 clones, about 92% of them seen once, and the ten largest clones take about a quarter. The sample comprised naive CD8+ T cells sorted from blood. Receptors originate from a young man in good health. Each CDR3 is given with its conserved first and last residue. A D gene is named only where the DNA matches it firmly. Expanded clones are given a class, and other clones once, few, many or no size at all.

v_call	d_call	clone_size	j_call	cdr3_aa	cdr3_nt
TRBV7-7	TRBD2	-	TRBJ2-1	CASSLDTSGIDEQFF	TGTGCCAGCAGCTTGGATACTAGCGGGATCGATGAGCAGTTCTTC
TRBV15	TRBD2	-	TRBJ2-7	CATAGNGGSGRAYEQYF	TGTGCCACCGCGGGTAACGGCGGTAGCGGGAGGGCCTACGAGCAGTACTTC
TRBV21-1	-	-	TRBJ1-5	CASSKEGVYSNQPQHF	TGTGCCAGCAGCAAAGAGGGGGTGTATAGCAATCAGCCCCAGCATTTT
TRBV7-3	TRBD1	-	TRBJ2-7	CASSPGQGYEQYF	TGTGCCAGCAGCCCGGGACAGGGGTACGAGCAGTACTTC
TRBV29-1	TRBD1	-	TRBJ2-7	CSVVLLGQAQEEQYF	TGCAGCGTTGTGTTGTTGGGACAGGCCCAGGAGGAGCAGTACTTC
TRBV7-9	TRBD2	-	TRBJ2-1	CASSPRRSGSINEQFF	TGTGCCAGCAGCCCCCGCAGAAGCGGGAGTATCAATGAGCAGTTCTTC
TRBV19	TRBD1	-	TRBJ2-7	CASSRDSLYEQYF	TGTGCCAGTAGCCGGGACAGCCTCTACGAGCAGTACTTC
TRBV7-8	-	-	TRBJ2-1	CASISGRGLAGNEQFF	TGTGCCAGCATTTCGGGACGCGGTCTAGCTGGCAATGAGCAGTTCTTC
TRBV7-9	-	-	TRBJ2-7	CASSLVPDPGEQYF	TGTGCCAGCAGCTTAGTCCCGGATCCGGGCGAGCAGTACTTC
TRBV6-1	-	-	TRBJ2-1	CASSDGDSRYNEQFF	TGTGCCAGCAGTGATGGAGATAGCCGTTACAATGAGCAGTTCTTC
TRBV19	-	-	TRBJ2-7	CASSIVADYEQYF	TGTGCCAGTAGTATAGTGGCAGACTACGAGCAGTACTTC
TRBV4-1	-	-	TRBJ2-5	CASSQDPGGGQETQYF	TGCGCCAGCAGCCAAGATCCAGGGGGGGGCCAAGAGACCCAGTACTTC
TRBV2	-	few	TRBJ2-7	CASSTGPYEQYF	TGTGCCAGCTCCACGGGTCCCTACGAGCAGTACTTC
TRBV29-1	TRBD1	-	TRBJ2-7	CSVLLGQHTYEQYF	TGCAGCGTCCTCCTGGGACAGCATACCTACGAGCAGTACTTC
TRBV4-1	-	few	TRBJ1-5	CASSQDEQGFNQPQHF	TGCGCCAGCAGCCAAGATGAACAAGGTTTCAATCAGCCCCAGCATTTT
TRBV5-4	TRBD1	-	TRBJ2-1	CASSLRVTGRDEQFF	TGTGCCAGCAGCTTAAGGGTGACAGGGCGGGATGAGCAGTTCTTC
TRBV5-6	-	-	TRBJ1-1	CASSFNLNTEAFF	TGTGCCAGCAGCTTCAATCTGAACACTGAAGCTTTCTTT
TRBV9	TRBD2	-	TRBJ2-1	CASSVDLAGGGSEQFF	TGTGCCAGCAGCGTAGATCTAGCGGGAGGTGGCAGTGAGCAGTTCTTC
TRBV5-5	-	-	TRBJ2-7	CASSLRPVRGEQYF	TGTGCCAGCAGCTTGAGGCCGGTGCGCGGCGAGCAGTACTTC
TRBV5-6	-	-	TRBJ1-2	CASSGEQWTNYGYTF	TGTGCCAGCAGCGGAGAACAGTGGACTAACTATGGCTACACCTTC
TRBV11-2	-	-	TRBJ2-3	CASSLDLPDTQYF	TGTGCCAGCAGCTTAGATTTACCAGATACGCAGTATTTT
TRBV27	TRBD2	-	TRBJ2-1	CASSSLAGGYNEQFF	TGTGCCAGCAGTTCCCTAGCGGGTGGGTACAATGAGCAGTTCTTC
TRBV7-8	TRBD1	-	TRBJ2-5	CASSSDRGQETQYF	TGTGCCAGCAGCTCAGACAGGGGGCAAGAGACCCAGTACTTC
TRBV30	-	-	TRBJ1-4	CAWARSTNEKLFF	TGTGCCTGGGCGCGGTCAACTAATGAAAAACTGTTTTTT
TRBV2	TRBD1	-	TRBJ1-5	CASSGGQGPNQPQHF	TGTGCCAGCAGCGGTGGACAGGGCCCTAATCAGCCCCAGCATTTT
TRBV7-9	-	-	TRBJ2-3	CASSLSGAGTDTQYF	TGTGCCAGCAGCTTATCGGGAGCGGGCACAGATACGCAGTATTTT
TRBV6-4	-	-	TRBJ2-7	CASSVGTDYEQYF	TGTGCCAGCAGTGTTGGCACGGACTACGAGCAGTACTTC